The clone carrying this TCR beta chain has only a few counts. The data stem from a study of technical replicates of blood from a handful of donors. Here immunoSEQ multiplex PCR was the method, and the copy in TCRdb shows in-frame clones only, minus some. The profile shows 74,000 or so clones, 95% to 97% of them singletons. Sequencing was done on a sample of T cells isolated from PBMCs. This sequence was found in a human donor in good health.

CDR3 amino acids: CASQGEDWNTEAFF. Written as DNA, the CDR3 is TGTGCCAGCCAAGGGGAAGACTGGAACACTGAAGCTTTCTTT. This sequence joins TRBV6-5 and TRBJ1-1; D is possibly TRBD1 (5 bases). This CDR3 has 14 residues. Trimming cost V 8 bases and J 1 base, with 14 bases left between them. CDR1 and CDR2 (germline): MNHEY, SVGAGI.